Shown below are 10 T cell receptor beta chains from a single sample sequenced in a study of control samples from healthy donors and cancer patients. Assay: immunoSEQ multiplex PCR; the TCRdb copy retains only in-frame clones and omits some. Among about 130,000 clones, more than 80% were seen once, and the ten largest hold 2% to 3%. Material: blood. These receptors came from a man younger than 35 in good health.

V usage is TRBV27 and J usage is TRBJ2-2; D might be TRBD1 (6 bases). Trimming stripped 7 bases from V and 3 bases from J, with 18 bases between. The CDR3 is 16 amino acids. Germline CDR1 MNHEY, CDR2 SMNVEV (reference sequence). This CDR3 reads CASTITARTDTGELFF. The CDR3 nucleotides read TGTGCCAGCACCATCACCGCCCGGACAGACACCGGGGAGCTGTTTTTT.

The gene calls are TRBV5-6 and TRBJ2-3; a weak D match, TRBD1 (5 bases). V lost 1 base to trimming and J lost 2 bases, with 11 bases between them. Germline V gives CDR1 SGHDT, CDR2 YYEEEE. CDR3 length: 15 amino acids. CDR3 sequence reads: CASSLFRADTDTQYF. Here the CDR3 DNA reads TGTGCCAGCAGCTTGTTCAGGGCCGACACAGATACGCAGTATTTT.

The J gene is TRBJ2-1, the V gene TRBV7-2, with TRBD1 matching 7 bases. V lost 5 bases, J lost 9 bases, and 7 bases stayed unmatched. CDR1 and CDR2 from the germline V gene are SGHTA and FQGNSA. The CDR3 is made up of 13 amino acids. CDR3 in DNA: TGTGCCAGCAGCACAGGGGACCAGGGTGAGCAGTTCTTC. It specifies CASSTGDQGEQFF.

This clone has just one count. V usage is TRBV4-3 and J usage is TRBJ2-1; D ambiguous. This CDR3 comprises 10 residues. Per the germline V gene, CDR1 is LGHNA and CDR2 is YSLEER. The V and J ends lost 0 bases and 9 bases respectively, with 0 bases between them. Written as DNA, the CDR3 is TGCGCCAGCAGCCAAGATGAGCAGTTCTTC. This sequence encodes CASSQDEQFF.

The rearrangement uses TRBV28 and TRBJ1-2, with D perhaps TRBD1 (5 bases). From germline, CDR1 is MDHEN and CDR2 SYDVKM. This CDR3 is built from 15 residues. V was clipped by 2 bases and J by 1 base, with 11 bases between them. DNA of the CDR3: TGTGCCAGCAGTTTAGGCCGGACAAATAACTATGGCTACACCTTC. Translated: CASSLGRTNNYGYTF.

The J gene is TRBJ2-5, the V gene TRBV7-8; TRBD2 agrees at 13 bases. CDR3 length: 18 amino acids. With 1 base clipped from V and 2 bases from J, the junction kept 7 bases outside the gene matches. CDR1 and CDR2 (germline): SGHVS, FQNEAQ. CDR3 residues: CASSLEPGLAGTQETQYF. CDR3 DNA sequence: TGTGCCAGCAGCTTAGAGCCGGGACTAGCGGGGACACAAGAGACCCAGTACTTC.

This chain's CDR3 is CASSDSSGANVLTF. CDR3 DNA sequence: TGTGCCAGCAGTGACAGCTCTGGGGCCAACGTCCTGACTTTC. The chain uses TRBV28 and TRBJ2-6; D possibly corresponds to TRBD1 (5 bases). Trimming cost V 5 bases and J 0 bases, with 5 bases left between them. Germline-derived CDR1 and CDR2 are MDHEN and SYDVKM. The CDR3 extends over 14 amino acids.

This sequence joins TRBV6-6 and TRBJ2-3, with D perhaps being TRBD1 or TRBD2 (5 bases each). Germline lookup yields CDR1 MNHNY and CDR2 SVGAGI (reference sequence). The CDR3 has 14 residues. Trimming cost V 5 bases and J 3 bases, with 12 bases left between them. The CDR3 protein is CASSMGRETDTQYF. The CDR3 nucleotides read TGTGCCAGCAGTATGGGACGGGAAACAGATACGCAGTATTTT.

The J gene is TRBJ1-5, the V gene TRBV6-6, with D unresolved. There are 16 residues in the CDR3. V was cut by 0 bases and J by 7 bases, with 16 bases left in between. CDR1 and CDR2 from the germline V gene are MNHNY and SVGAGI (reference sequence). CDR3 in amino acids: CASSYSGSGEGQPQHF. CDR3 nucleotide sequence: TGTGCCAGCAGTTACTCAGGGTCCGGGGAAGGGCAGCCCCAGCATTTT.

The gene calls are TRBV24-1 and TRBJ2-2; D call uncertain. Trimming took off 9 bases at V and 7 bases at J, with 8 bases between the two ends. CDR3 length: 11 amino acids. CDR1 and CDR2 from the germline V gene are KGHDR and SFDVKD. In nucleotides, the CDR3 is TGTGCCACCGATAACGGCGGGGAGCTGTTTTTT. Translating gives CATDNGGELFF.